The 5 T cell receptor beta chains below all came from one sample that was sequenced in a study of CD8+ T cells in alopecia areata. RNA was isolated and reverse transcribed to cDNA, the sequencing template. Data came from immunoSEQ multiplex PCR; TCRdb stores just in-frame clones and leaves some out. The table has roughly 180,000 clones, around 60% seen once. Described treatment: oral pan-JAK inhibitor, 5-10 mg twice daily. The source material was CD4+ T cells sorted from blood, sampled at week 4, from a patient treated with tofacitinib. The receptors shown here come from a human donor with alopecia areata.

The V call is TRBV29-1, the J call TRBJ2-1, with TRBD2 identical over 8 bases. The CDR3 sequence is 14 residues long. Germline-derived CDR1 and CDR2 are SQVTM and ANQGSEA. Trimming at V came to 4 bases and at J to 4 bases, leaving 6 bases not matched to a gene. CDR3 DNA sequence: TGCAGCGTTGGAGGCGGGGGGCTTTACAATGAGCAGTTCTTC. Amino acids: CSVGGGGLYNEQFF.

In its sample, this clone was seen a few times. The V gene is TRBV19, the J gene TRBJ2-5; D gene ambiguous. CDR1 is LNHDA, CDR2 SQIVND, per germline (reference sequence). The length of the CDR3 is 15 residues. Trimming cost V 1 base and J 5 bases, with 14 bases left between them. The CDR3 reads CASSIGSTESETQYF. The CDR3 nucleotides are TGTGCCAGTAGTATAGGTAGCACCGAATCTGAGACCCAGTACTTC. The complete variable domain, with remaining parts taken from reference TRBV19 and TRBJ2-5, reads DGGITQSPKYLFRKEGQNVTLSCEQNLNHDAMYWYRQDPGQGLRLIYYSQIVNDFQKGDIAEGYSVSREKKESFPLTVTSAQKNPTAFYLCASSIGSTESETQYFGPGTRLLVL.

This clone has just one count. This CDR3 is also generated by other DNA sequences in the sample. This sequence joins TRBV29-1 and TRBJ1-1; D not resolved. The CDR3 has 13 amino acids. The V and J ends lost 4 bases and 0 bases respectively, with 9 bases between them. The germline V gene has CDR1 SQVTM and CDR2 ANQGSEA. As DNA, the CDR3 is TGCAGCGTTGTGGGCCGGATGAACACTGAAGCTTTCTTT. Translation gives CSVVGRMNTEAFF. The full variable domain, completed using reference TRBV29-1 and TRBJ1-1, is SAVISQKPSRDICQRGTSLTIQCQVDSQVTMMFWYRQQPGQSLTLIATANQGSEATYESGFVIDKFPISRPNLTFSTLTVSNMSPEDSSIYLCSVVGRMNTEAFFGQGTRLTVV.

The chain couples TRBV28 to TRBJ2-5; 7 bases are shared with TRBD1. V shed 5 bases, J shed 4 bases, and the junction held 4 bases outside the gene matches. The germline CDR1 and CDR2 sequences are MDHEN and SYDVKM. The CDR3 sequence is 13 residues long. The chain's CDR3 is CASSPGQLETQYF. CDR3 in DNA: TGTGCCAGCAGTCCGGGACAGCTAGAGACCCAGTACTTC.

This CDR3 is CSVERGFADYGYTF. CDR3 DNA: TGCAGCGTTGAACGGGGGTTCGCGGACTATGGCTACACCTTC. The chain links TRBV29-1 to TRBJ1-2; D may be TRBD1 (5 bases). The CDR3 runs 14 residues. The germline gives CDR1 SQVTM, CDR2 ANQGSEA. Trimming removed 2 bases at V and 3 bases at J, with 13 bases between.